The 23 T cell receptor beta chains listed next were all sequenced from one sample in a study of blood T cell repertoires in COVID-19. Data came from immunoSEQ multiplex PCR; TCRdb stores just in-frame clones and leaves some out. The sample holds about 90,000 clones; about 85% are singletons and the top ten take approximately 12%. The source material was peripheral blood. These receptors were taken from a woman between 65 and 79 years old with active or convalescent COVID-19.

The chain is built from TRBV6-5 and TRBJ1-1, with a tentative D call TRBD1 (6 bases). CDR1 and CDR2 from the germline V gene are MNHEY and SVGAGI. Trimming left V 0 bases short and J 0 bases short, with 11 bases between. CDR3 length: 16 residues. CDR3 bases: TGTGCCAGCAGTTACTCTCGGGGGGCAATGAACACTGAAGCTTTCTTT. Its protein product is CASSYSRGAMNTEAFF.

The chain links TRBV2 to TRBJ2-1; D might be TRBD1 (5 bases). The V gene lost 8 bases and the J gene lost 3 bases, with 5 bases spanning the gap. The length of the CDR3 is 11 residues. CDR1 and CDR2 from the germline V gene are SNHLY and FYNNEI. The CDR3 DNA is TGTGCCAGCGACAGCTACAATGAGCAGTTCTTC. This encodes CASDSYNEQFF.

The V call is TRBV5-1, the J call TRBJ1-2, with D possibly being TRBD1 (5 bases). CDR1 is SGHRS and CDR2 is YFSETQ in the germline V gene. The CDR3 contains 14 residues. The germline V and J ends were trimmed by 1 base and 0 bases, with 7 bases remaining between them. The CDR3 is CASSLTGPNYGYTF. CDR3 in DNA: TGCGCCAGCAGCTTGACAGGACCTAACTATGGCTACACCTTC. Full variable domain (outside the CDR3, taken from reference TRBV5-1 and TRBJ1-2): KAGVTQTPRYLIKTRGQQVTLSCSPISGHRSVSWYQQTPGQGLQFLFEYFSETQRNKGNFPGRFSGRQFSNSRSEMNVSTLELGDSALYLCASSLTGPNYGYTFGSGTRLTVV.

J is TRBJ2-1 and V is TRBV18, with 10 bases matching TRBD2. J was trimmed by 1 base and V by 3 bases; bases with no gene match: 3. This CDR3 has 16 residues. Germline CDR1 KGHSH, CDR2 LQKENI. This chain's CDR3 is CASSPRLAGSYNEQFF. The CDR3 DNA reads TGTGCCAGCTCACCTAGACTAGCGGGTTCCTACAATGAGCAGTTCTTC.

J is TRBJ2-1 and V is TRBV4-2; D perhaps matches TRBD1 (6 bases). The CDR3 has 13 residues. Trimming pared 2 bases from V and 9 bases from J, leaving 11 bases between. Germline CDR1 and CDR2: LGHNA and YNFKEQ. DNA of the CDR3: TGTGCCAGCAGCCAAAACAGGGTATCTGAGCAGTTCTTC. Residues: CASSQNRVSEQFF.

The J gene is TRBJ2-2, the V gene TRBV5-1; D is possibly TRBD2 (5 bases). The germline V gene has CDR1 SGHRS and CDR2 YFSETQ. The CDR3 has 17 residues. Between the trimmed V and J ends, which lost 3 bases and 2 bases, there was a span of 17 bases. The CDR3 loop is CASSSRGVPRNTGELFF. Written as DNA, the CDR3 is TGCGCCAGCAGCTCCCGGGGAGTTCCACGTAACACCGGGGAGCTGTTTTTT.

The chain carries TRBV10-3 and TRBJ2-1; weak D call: TRBD2 (6 bases). Trimming left V 9 bases short and J 8 bases short, with 20 bases between. Germline V lookup: CDR1 ENHRY, CDR2 SYGVKD. This CDR3 spans 14 amino acids. The CDR3 region is CAIVDGGAVHEQFF. The CDR3 bases are TGTGCCATTGTCGACGGGGGAGCGGTACATGAGCAGTTCTTC.

In its sample, this clone was seen a few times. This sequence joins TRBV7-2 and TRBJ1-2; D not certain. V was shortened by 5 bases and J by 5 bases, with 15 bases between the two germline ends. The CDR3 spans 14 residues. Germline assignment: CDR1 SGHTA and CDR2 FQGNSA. In DNA form, the CDR3 reads TGTGCCAGCAGCCTCGGGCCCGGAGGATATGGCTACACCTTC. It yields the protein CASSLGPGGYGYTF.

This chain joins TRBV10-3 and TRBJ2-7, with D maybe TRBD1 (6 bases). The CDR3 totals 12 residues. Germline V lookup: CDR1 ENHRY, CDR2 SYGVKD. Trimming cost V 8 bases and J 6 bases, with 14 bases left between them. CDR3: CAIWDKEGEQYF. Written as DNA, the CDR3 is TGTGCCATCTGGGACAAAGAAGGCGAGCAGTACTTC.

The chain couples TRBV7-8 to TRBJ2-3; the match to TRBD2 covers 9 bases. This CDR3 is built from 16 residues. The V and J ends lost 5 bases and 3 bases, in that order; junction bases with no gene match: 9. Germline CDR1 reads SGHVS; CDR2 reads FQNEAQ. The CDR3 DNA follows: TGTGCCAGCAGCGGCGTGGCGGGGGGGGTGACAGATACGCAGTATTTT. Translation gives CASSGVAGGVTDTQYF.

This chain connects TRBV7-2 to TRBJ2-7; the match to TRBD2 covers 8 bases. The germline gives CDR1 SGHTA, CDR2 FQGNSA. The CDR3 sequence is 17 residues long. The V segment lost 5 bases and the J segment 6 bases; nucleotides outside the gene matches: 18. The CDR3 protein is CASSAPFGGLGAGEQYF. CDR3 DNA: TGTGCCAGCAGCGCCCCATTCGGGGGACTAGGGGCCGGCGAGCAGTACTTC.

The V gene is TRBV6-2 or TRBV6-3, the J gene TRBJ1-1, with 10 bases identical to TRBD1. The CDR3 consists of 18 residues. Losses at the gene ends were 2 bases for V and 2 bases for J; bases not matched to a gene: 11. Germline V gene lookup returns CDR1 MNHEY and CDR2 SVGEGT. DNA for the CDR3: TGTGCCAGCAGTTACGAGTCGGGACAGGGGCTACCCAACACTGAAGCTTTCTTT. Encoded protein: CASSYESGQGLPNTEAFF.

This sequence joins TRBV3-1 (or the pseudogene TRBV3-2) and TRBJ1-5, with TRBD1 as a possible D gene (6 bases). Deletions cut 3 bases from V and 2 bases from J, with 11 bases between. Germline V gives CDR1 LGHDT, CDR2 YNNKEL (reference sequence). CDR3 size: 15 residues. In DNA form, the CDR3 reads TGTGCCAGCAGCCAGGGCGCAGGGGGCAATCAGCCCCAGCATTTT. Translation gives CASSQGAGGNQPQHF.

The chain joins TRBV7-2 to TRBJ2-1; TRBD2 aligns across 13 bases. Germline values: CDR1 SGHTA, CDR2 FQGNSA. The V gene end was trimmed by 4 bases and the J gene end by 10 bases; junction bases not matched to a gene: 7. The CDR3 consists of 15 residues. The CDR3: CASSSGLAGAGEQFF. In DNA, the CDR3 is TGTGCCAGCAGCTCAGGACTAGCGGGGGCGGGGGAGCAGTTCTTC.

The V and J genes are TRBV15 and TRBJ1-5, with 7 bases fitting TRBD1. The CDR3 is made up of 15 amino acids. V shed 3 bases, J shed 6 bases, and the junction held 8 bases outside the gene matches. Per the germline V gene, CDR1 is LNHNV and CDR2 is YYDKDF (reference sequence). CDR3 DNA: TGTGCCACCAGCAGGGATATACAGGGGAGTCAGCCCCAGCATTTT. As protein: CATSRDIQGSQPQHF. The full variable domain, rest sourced from reference TRBV15 and TRBJ1-5, is DAMVIQNPRYQVTQFGKPVTLSCSQTLNHNVMYWYQQKSSQAPKLLFHYYDKDFNNEADTPDNFQSRRPNTSFCFLDIRSPGLGDTAMYLCATSRDIQGSQPQHFGDGTRLSIL.

This clone was observed a handful of times. V is TRBV19 and J is TRBJ2-3; TRBD2 aligns across 9 bases. Germline values: CDR1 LNHDA, CDR2 SQIVND (reference sequence). The V gene end was trimmed by 5 bases and the J gene end by 1 base; junction bases not matched to a gene: 4. CDR3 length equals 15 residues. This CDR3 reads CASSSRGGGTDTQYF. CDR3 DNA: TGTGCCAGTAGTTCCCGCGGGGGGGGCACAGATACGCAGTATTTT. Based on the CDR3 plus reference TRBV19 and TRBJ2-3, the full variable domain is DGGITQSPKYLFRKEGQNVTLSCEQNLNHDAMYWYRQDPGQGLRLIYYSQIVNDFQKGDIAEGYSVSREKKESFPLTVTSAQKNPTAFYLCASSSRGGGTDTQYFGPGTRLTVL.

The chain links TRBV3-1 (or the pseudogene TRBV3-2) to TRBJ1-2; D remains unclear. The V end lost 3 bases, the J end lost 4 bases, and 9 bases lay between the germline ends. Germline V gives CDR1 LGHDT, CDR2 YNNKEL (reference sequence). The CDR3 has 13 amino acids. The CDR3 sequence: CASSHGPFYGYTF. CDR3 DNA: TGTGCCAGCAGCCATGGCCCCTTCTATGGCTACACCTTC.

The chain employs TRBV3-1 (or the pseudogene TRBV3-2) and TRBJ2-7; 9 bases map to TRBD2. The CDR3 has 13 amino acids. The germline V gene has CDR1 LGHDT and CDR2 YNNKEL (reference sequence). Losses at the gene ends were 4 bases for V and 4 bases for J; bases not matched to a gene: 2. CDR3 loop: CASSPAGGYEQYF. Written as DNA, the CDR3 is TGTGCCAGCAGCCCTGCGGGGGGGTACGAGCAGTACTTC.

This chain uses TRBV3-1 (or the pseudogene TRBV3-2) with TRBJ1-6, with 10 bases matching TRBD1. The CDR3 spans 16 residues. Germline-derived CDR1 and CDR2 are LGHDT and YNNKEL (reference sequence). V lost 4 bases, J lost 7 bases, and 7 bases stayed unmatched. CDR3 sequence reads: CASSPTGGPGNSPLHF. CDR3 bases: TGTGCCAGCAGCCCGACAGGGGGCCCAGGAAATTCACCCCTCCACTTT.

The chain uses TRBV19 and TRBJ1-6, with D uncertain. The CDR3 covers 15 residues. V was cut by 7 bases and J by 0 bases, with 10 bases left in between. CDR1 and CDR2 (germline): LNHDA, SQIVND (reference sequence). CDR3 loop: CASTLVGSYNSPLHF. CDR3 sequence (DNA): TGTGCCAGTACCCTAGTCGGCTCCTATAATTCACCCCTCCACTTT.

The chain combines TRBV5-6 with TRBJ2-7, with 8 bases lining up with TRBD1. Trimming removed 6 bases from V and 2 bases from J; junction bases left unmatched: 4. The germline V gene encodes CDR1 SGHDT and CDR2 YYEEEE. The CDR3 is made up of 13 amino acids. The chain's CDR3 is CASIRQGTYEQYF. CDR3 coding DNA: TGTGCCAGCATCCGACAGGGGACCTACGAGCAGTACTTC.

This chain joins TRBV5-5 and TRBJ2-5; TRBD2 matches at 15 bases. The V segment lost 4 bases and the J segment 5 bases; nucleotides outside the gene matches: 6. Germline V gives CDR1 SGHKS, CDR2 YYEKEE (reference sequence). The CDR3 length is 16 residues. The CDR3 spells CASSTGLAGGQETQYF. The CDR3 DNA reads TGTGCCAGCAGCACAGGACTAGCGGGGGGGCAGGAGACCCAGTACTTC.

This chain joins TRBV19 and TRBJ1-1; D is possibly TRBD1 (6 bases). There are 15 residues in the CDR3. CDR1 is LNHDA, CDR2 SQIVND, per germline (reference sequence). Trimming shortened V by 2 bases and J by 5 bases, and 15 bases separated the two germline ends. This chain's CDR3 is CASSIFRGGGTEAFF. CDR3 DNA sequence: TGTGCCAGTAGTATATTTCGAGGGGGGGGGACTGAAGCTTTCTTT. Complete variable domain (other parts from reference TRBV19 and TRBJ1-1): DGGITQSPKYLFRKEGQNVTLSCEQNLNHDAMYWYRQDPGQGLRLIYYSQIVNDFQKGDIAEGYSVSREKKESFPLTVTSAQKNPTAFYLCASSIFRGGGTEAFFGQGTRLTVV.